This is a list of T cell receptor beta chains from one sample in a study of OX40 agonist ivuxolimab in advanced cancers. Here immunoSEQ multiplex PCR was the method, and the copy in TCRdb shows in-frame clones only, minus some. Of tens of thousands of clones detected, roughly 79% appear once; the ten largest clones hold 5.5% to 8%. The material sequenced was CD4+ or CD8+ T cells sorted from blood, taken in a trial of the OX40 agonist ivuxolimab. The receptors stem from an adult with an advanced solid tumor such as melanoma, head and neck, liver or kidney cancer. The CDR3 runs from the conserved cysteine through the conserved F or W. D genes are given only for firm matches. Clone size, where shown, is once, few, many, or a class for clones that have expanded.

J | D | V | length | size | CDR3 | DNA
TRBJ1-5 | . | TRBV9 | 15 | . | CASSVGDAGNQPQHF | TGTGCCAGCAGCGTAGGAGATGCAGGAAATCAGCCCCAGCATTTT
TRBJ2-7 | TRBD2 | TRBV7-2 | 15 | . | CASRGSGSPSYEQYF | TGTGCCAGCAGGGGAAGCGGGAGTCCCTCCTACGAGCAGTACTTC
TRBJ2-5 | TRBD2 | TRBV4-1 | 17 | . | CASSPSGTSGGAETQYF | TGCGCCAGCAGCCCATCCGGGACTAGCGGGGGGGCAGAGACCCAGTACTTC
TRBJ2-3 | . | TRBV9 | 15 | . | CASSVRGTPTDTQYF | TGTGCCAGCAGCGTTCGTGGGACTCCCACAGATACGCAGTATTTT
TRBJ2-1 | TRBD2 | TRBV27 | 15 | . | CASTLGTSPSNEQFF | TGTGCCAGCACCTTGGGGACTAGTCCCAGCAATGAGCAGTTCTTC
TRBJ2-7 | . | TRBV27 | 15 | . | CASSSITTRAGEQYF | TGTGCCAGCAGTTCAATCACTACTAGGGCGGGCGAGCAGTACTTC
TRBJ1-2 | . | TRBV28 | 12 | . | CASSFGGLGYTF | TGTGCCAGCAGTTTCGGGGGGCTGGGCTACACCTTC
TRBJ1-1 | . | TRBV11-2 | 16 | . | CASSPQYQGGRTEAFF | TGTGCCAGCAGCCCCCAATACCAAGGGGGTCGGACTGAAGCTTTCTTT
TRBJ2-1 | TRBD1 | TRBV5-6 | 13 | . | CASSPGGYNEQFF | TGTGCCAGCAGCCCAGGGGGCTACAATGAGCAGTTCTTC
TRBJ1-1 | TRBD1 | TRBV2 | 16 | . | CASSERGTDMNTEAFF | TGTGCCAGCAGTGAGAGGGGGACAGACATGAACACTGAAGCTTTCTTT
TRBJ2-7 | . | TRBV7-6 | 14 | . | CASSHAPEGREQYF | TGTGCCAGCAGCCACGCACCCGAGGGGCGCGAGCAGTACTTC
TRBJ1-6 | . | TRBV7-2 | 17 | . | CASSLDLSLHGYSPLHF | TGTGCCAGCAGCTTAGATCTATCCCTCCATGGGTATTCACCCCTCCACTTT
TRBJ1-1 | TRBD1 | TRBV5-4 | 15 | . | CASAPWTGSGTEAFF | TGTGCCAGCGCGCCCTGGACAGGTTCAGGGACTGAAGCTTTCTTT
TRBJ1-2 | . | TRBV27 | 12 | . | CASRTGHYGYTF | TGTGCCAGCAGAACAGGGCACTATGGCTACACCTTC
TRBJ2-2 | . | TRBV7-8 | 14 | . | CALRSGPNTGELFF | TGTGCCCTACGGAGTGGACCGAACACCGGGGAGCTGTTTTTT
TRBJ1-1 | . | TRBV15 | 13 | once | CATSRDGGTEAFF | TGTGCCACCAGCAGAGATGGTGGCACTGAAGCTTTCTTT
TRBJ2-7 | . | TRBV30 | 14 | . | CAWNLGGSTYEQYF | TGTGCCTGGAACTTGGGGGGTAGCACCTACGAGCAGTACTTC
TRBJ2-2 | . | TRBV19 | 14 | . | CASSPGLFTGELFF | TGTGCCAGTAGTCCGGGACTTTTCACCGGGGAGCTGTTTTTT
TRBJ2-7 | . | TRBV28 | 12 | . | CASSLNPYEQYF | TGTGCCAGCAGTCTAAACCCCTACGAGCAGTACTTC
TRBJ2-2 | . | TRBV7-9 | 15 | . | CASSWDDLNTGELFF | TGTGCCAGCAGCTGGGACGACCTTAACACCGGGGAGCTGTTTTTT
TRBJ2-7 | . | TRBV19 | 15 | . | CASSIGPDSSYEQYF | TGTGCCAGTAGTATAGGGCCCGACAGTTCCTACGAGCAGTACTTC
TRBJ2-7 | . | TRBV28 | 13 | . | CATRRGGHYEQYF | TGTGCCACCCGAAGGGGGGGCCACTACGAGCAGTACTTC
TRBJ2-7 | . | TRBV5-6 | 13 | . | CASSLEVSYEQYF | TGTGCCAGCAGCTTGGAGGTCTCCTACGAGCAGTACTTC
TRBJ2-6 | . | TRBV7-8 | 20 | . | CASSLEAGLAIPSGANVLTF | TGTGCCAGCAGCTTAGAGGCGGGACTCGCAATACCTTCTGGGGCCAACGTCCTGACTTTC